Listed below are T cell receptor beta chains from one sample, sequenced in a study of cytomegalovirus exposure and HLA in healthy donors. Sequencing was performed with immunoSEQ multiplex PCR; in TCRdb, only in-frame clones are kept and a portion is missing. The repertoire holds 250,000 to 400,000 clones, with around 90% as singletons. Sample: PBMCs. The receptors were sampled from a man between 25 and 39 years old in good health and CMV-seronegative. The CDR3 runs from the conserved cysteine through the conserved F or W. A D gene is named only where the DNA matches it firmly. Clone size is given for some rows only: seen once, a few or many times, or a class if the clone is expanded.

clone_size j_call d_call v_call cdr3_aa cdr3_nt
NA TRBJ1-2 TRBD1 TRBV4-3 CASSQGQDTYYGYTF TGCGCCAGCAGCCAGGGACAGGATACTTACTATGGCTACACCTTC
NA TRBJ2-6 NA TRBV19 CASTLTGSGANVLTF TGTGCCAGTACCCTTACAGGGTCTGGGGCCAACGTCCTGACTTTC
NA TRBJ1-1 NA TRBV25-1 CASRSGTPINTEAFF TGTGCCAGCAGGTCCGGGACACCGATTAACACTGAAGCTTTCTTT
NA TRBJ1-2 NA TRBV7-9 CASSLGREPAYGYTF TGTGCCAGCAGCTTAGGGAGGGAACCTGCCTATGGCTACACCTTC
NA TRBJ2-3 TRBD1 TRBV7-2 CASSKNRGPTDTQYF TGTGCCAGCAGCAAAAACAGGGGGCCCACAGATACGCAGTATTTT
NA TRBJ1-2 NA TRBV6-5 CASSTPGHYYTF TGTGCCAGCAGCACTCCGGGACATTACTACACCTTC
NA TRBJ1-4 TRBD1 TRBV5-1 CASSAGTVSRKLFF TGCGCCAGCAGCGCCGGGACAGTCTCCCGCAAACTGTTTTTT
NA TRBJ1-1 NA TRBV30 CAWSVTSGTEAFF TGTGCCTGGAGTGTCACAAGCGGCACTGAAGCTTTCTTT
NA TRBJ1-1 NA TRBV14 CASSLGLGVRTEAFF TGTGCCAGCAGCCTTGGCCTCGGGGTGAGGACTGAAGCTTTCTTT
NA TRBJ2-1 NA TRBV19 CASSITSFSYNEQFF TGTGCCAGTAGTATAACTAGCTTCTCCTACAATGAGCAGTTCTTC
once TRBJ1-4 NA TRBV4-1 CASSQVGATEKLFF TGCGCCAGCAGCCAAGTAGGAGCTACCGAAAAACTGTTTTTT
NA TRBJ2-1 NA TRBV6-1 CASKLLLDEQFF TGTGCCAGCAAACTCTTACTAGATGAGCAGTTCTTC
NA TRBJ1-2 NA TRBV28 CASSSRKGGYTF TGTGCCAGCAGTTCAAGGAAGGGGGGCTACACCTTC
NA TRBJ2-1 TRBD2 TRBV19 CASSPTRTSGGANEQFF TGTGCCAGTAGTCCGACGCGGACTAGCGGGGGGGCCAATGAGCAGTTCTTC
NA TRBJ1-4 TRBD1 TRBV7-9 CASSSLPGQGQGDEKLFF TGTGCCAGCAGTTCCCTCCCGGGACAGGGGCAGGGAGATGAAAAACTGTTTTTT
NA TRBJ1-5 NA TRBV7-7 CASSQMAGLPSDQPQHF TGTGCCAGCAGCCAAATGGCGGGACTCCCTTCGGATCAGCCCCAGCATTTT
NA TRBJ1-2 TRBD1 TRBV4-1 CASSQTGVLNYGYTF TGCGCCAGCAGCCAGACAGGGGTGCTTAACTATGGCTACACCTTC
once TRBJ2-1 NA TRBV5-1 CASSSGPRDTDEQFF TGCGCCAGCAGCTCGGGACCCCGGGACACGGATGAGCAGTTCTTC
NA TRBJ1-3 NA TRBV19 CASIPSGGSGNTIYF TGTGCCAGTATTCCTTCCGGGGGCTCTGGAAACACCATATATTTT
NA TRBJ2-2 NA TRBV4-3 CASSSGTLNTGELFF TGCGCCAGCAGCTCGGGGACACTGAACACCGGGGAGCTGTTTTTT
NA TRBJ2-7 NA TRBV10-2 CASSDPNRYAYEQYF TGCGCCAGCAGTGACCCAAACAGATACGCCTACGAGCAGTACTTC
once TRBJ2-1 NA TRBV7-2 CASSLTTGSYNEQFF TGTGCCAGCAGCTTAACAACAGGATCGTACAATGAGCAGTTCTTC
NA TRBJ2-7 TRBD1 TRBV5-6 CASSRDSEQYF TGTGCCAGCAGCAGGGACAGCGAGCAGTACTTC
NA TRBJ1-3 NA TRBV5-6 CASSLSVSEYSGNTIYF TGTGCCAGCAGCTTGTCGGTGTCGGAGTACTCTGGAAACACCATATATTTT
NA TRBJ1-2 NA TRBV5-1 CASSNRERNYGYTF TGCGCCAGCAGTAACAGGGAGCGAAACTATGGCTACACCTTC
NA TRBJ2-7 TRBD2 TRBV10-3 CAIRAGDSYEQYF TGTGCCATCAGGGCGGGGGACTCCTACGAGCAGTACTTC
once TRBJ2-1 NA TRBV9 CASSVAGGPGNEQFF TGTGCCAGCAGCGTAGCGGGGGGCCCGGGCAATGAGCAGTTCTTC
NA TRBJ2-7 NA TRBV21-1 CASSATDSEPCYEQYF TGTGCCAGCAGCGCGACGGACAGTGAGCCCTGTTACGAGCAGTACTTC
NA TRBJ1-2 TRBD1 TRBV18 CASSPTGEYGYTF TGTGCCAGCTCACCAACAGGGGAATATGGCTACACCTTC
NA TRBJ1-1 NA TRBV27 CASSPHKRLNTEAFF TGTGCCAGCAGCCCACATAAGCGACTGAACACTGAAGCTTTCTTT
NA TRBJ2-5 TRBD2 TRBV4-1 CASSPRGGFQETQYF TGCGCCAGCAGCCCACGGGGGGGTTTCCAAGAGACCCAGTACTTC
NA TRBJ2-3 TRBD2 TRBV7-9 CASSTPGWGGGTADTQYF TGTGCCAGCAGCACCCCCGGTTGGGGCGGGGGGACTGCAGATACGCAGTATTTT
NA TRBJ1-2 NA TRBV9 CASSGYSRDTNYGYTF TGTGCCAGCAGCGGATATAGCCGGGACACCAACTATGGCTACACCTTC
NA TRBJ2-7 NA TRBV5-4 CASSLAGKAFHEQYF TGTGCCAGCAGCTTGGCGGGAAAGGCATTCCACGAGCAGTACTTC
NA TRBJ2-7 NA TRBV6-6 CASSRTDYEQYF TGTGCCAGCTCGCGGACAGACTACGAGCAGTACTTC
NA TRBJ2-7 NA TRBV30 CAWSGSGDEQYF TGTGCCTGGAGTGGGTCAGGGGATGAGCAGTACTTC
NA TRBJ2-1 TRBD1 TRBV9 CASSFRTGGSYNEQFF TGTGCCAGCAGCTTCCGGACAGGGGGCTCCTACAATGAGCAGTTCTTC
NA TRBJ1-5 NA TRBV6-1 CASSATTGPQHF TGTGCCAGCAGTGCGACCACGGGGCCCCAGCATTTT
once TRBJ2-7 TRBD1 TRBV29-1 CSVITGTGGNYEQYF TGCAGCGTTATAACGGGGACAGGGGGGAACTACGAGCAGTACTTC
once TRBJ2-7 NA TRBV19 CASSLGTGSYEQYF TGTGCCAGTAGTCTCGGTACAGGTTCCTACGAGCAGTACTTC
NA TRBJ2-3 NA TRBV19 CASQGYGTDTQYF TGTGCCAGCCAGGGGTACGGCACAGATACGCAGTATTTT
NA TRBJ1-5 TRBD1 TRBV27 CASSPTDRGSNQPQHF TGTGCCAGCAGTCCGACGGACAGGGGCAGCAATCAGCCCCAGCATTTT
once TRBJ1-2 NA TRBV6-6 CASSYAGLKNGYTF TGTGCCAGCAGTTACGCGGGACTGAAGAATGGCTACACCTTC
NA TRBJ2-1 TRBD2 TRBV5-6 CASSFLGGDHNEQFF TGTGCCAGCAGCTTCCTCGGGGGGGACCACAATGAGCAGTTCTTC
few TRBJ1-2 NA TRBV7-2 CASSLLRETAGYTF TGTGCCAGCAGCTTACTTCGAGAGACAGCTGGCTACACCTTC
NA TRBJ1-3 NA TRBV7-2 CASSLWGEVGNTIYF TGTGCCAGCAGCTTATGGGGGGAGGTGGGAAACACCATATATTTT